This entry lists 2 T cell receptor beta chains sequenced from one sample in a study of OX40 agonist ivuxolimab in advanced cancers. Generated by immunoSEQ multiplex PCR, the TCRdb table keeps only in-frame clones and is missing some. The sample consists of over 95,000 clones, 90% to 95% of them appearing once. This specimen was CD4+ or CD8+ T cells sorted from blood, taken in a trial of the OX40 agonist ivuxolimab. The receptors stem from an adult with an advanced solid tumor such as melanoma, head and neck, liver or kidney cancer.

This chain uses TRBV5-4 with TRBJ2-7, with D tentatively TRBD2 (6 bases). The CDR3 length is 14 residues. V shed 0 bases and J shed 1 base, with 8 bases lying between them. The germline gives CDR1 SGHNT, CDR2 YYREEE (reference sequence). The CDR3 loop reads CASSLELASYEQYF. The CDR3 DNA is TGTGCCAGCAGCTTGGAACTAGCATCCTACGAGCAGTACTTC.

This clone was seen only once. This chain joins TRBV11-3 and TRBJ2-7, with 7 bases identical to TRBD1. The germline V gene encodes CDR1 SGHNT and CDR2 YENEEA. Trimming at V came to 2 bases and at J to 3 bases, leaving 1 base not matched to a gene. This CDR3 contains 13 residues. The CDR3, as DNA: TGTGCCAGCAGCTTAAGACAGGGCTACGAGCAGTACTTC. Translated: CASSLRQGYEQYF. Using reference TRBV11-3 and TRBJ2-7 for the parts outside the CDR3, the full variable domain is EAGVVQSPRYKIIEKKQPVAFWCNPISGHNTLYWYLQNLGQGPELLIRYENEEAVDDSQLPKDRFSAERLKGVDSTLKIQPAELGDSAVYLCASSLRQGYEQYFGPGTRLTVT.